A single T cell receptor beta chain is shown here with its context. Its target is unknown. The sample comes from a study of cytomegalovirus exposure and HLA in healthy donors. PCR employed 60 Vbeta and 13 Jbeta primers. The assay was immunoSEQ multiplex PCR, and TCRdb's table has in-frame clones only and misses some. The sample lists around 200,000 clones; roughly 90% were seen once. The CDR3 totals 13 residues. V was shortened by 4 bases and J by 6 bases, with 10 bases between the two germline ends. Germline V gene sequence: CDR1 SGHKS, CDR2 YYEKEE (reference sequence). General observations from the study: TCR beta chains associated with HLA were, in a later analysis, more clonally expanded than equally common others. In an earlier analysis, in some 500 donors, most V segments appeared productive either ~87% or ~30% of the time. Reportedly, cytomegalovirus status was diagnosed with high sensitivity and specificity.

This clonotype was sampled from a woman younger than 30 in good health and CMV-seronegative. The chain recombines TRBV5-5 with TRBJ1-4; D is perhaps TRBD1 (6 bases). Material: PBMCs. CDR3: CASSGHRDEKLFF. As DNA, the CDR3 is TGTGCCAGCAGCGGGCACAGGGATGAAAAACTGTTTTTT. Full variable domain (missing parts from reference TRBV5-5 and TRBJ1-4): DAGVTQSPTHLIKTRGQQVTLRCSPISGHKSVSWYQQVLGQGPQFIFQYYEKEERGRGNFPDRFSARQFPNYSSELNVNALLLGDSALYLCASSGHRDEKLFFGSGTQLSVL.